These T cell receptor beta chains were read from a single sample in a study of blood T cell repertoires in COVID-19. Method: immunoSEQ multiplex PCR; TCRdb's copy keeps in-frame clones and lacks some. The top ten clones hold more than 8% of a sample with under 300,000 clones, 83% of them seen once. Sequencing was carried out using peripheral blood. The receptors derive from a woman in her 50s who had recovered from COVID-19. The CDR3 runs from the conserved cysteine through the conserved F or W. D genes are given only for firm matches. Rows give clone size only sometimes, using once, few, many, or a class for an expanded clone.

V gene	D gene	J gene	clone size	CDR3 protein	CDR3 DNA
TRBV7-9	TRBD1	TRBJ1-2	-	CASSLGVDRVGYTF	TGTGCCAGCAGCTTAGGGGTGGACAGGGTAGGCTACACCTTC
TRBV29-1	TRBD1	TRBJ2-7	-	CSVTRDRAYEQYF	TGCAGCGTAACCCGGGACAGGGCCTACGAGCAGTACTTC
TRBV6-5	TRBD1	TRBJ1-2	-	CASKVGTEIHYGYTF	TGTGCCAGCAAAGTCGGGACAGAGATACACTATGGCTACACCTTC
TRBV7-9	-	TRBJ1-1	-	CASSLLGGAMTEAFF	TGTGCCAGCAGCTTGCTCGGGGGAGCCATGACTGAAGCTTTCTTT
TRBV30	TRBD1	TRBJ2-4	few	CAWSQGDIQYF	TGTGCCTGGAGCCAGGGGGACATTCAGTACTTC
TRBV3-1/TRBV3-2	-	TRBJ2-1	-	CASSQVIGSGLSTFDEQFF	TGTGCCAGCAGCCAAGTGATAGGATCGGGACTGAGTACATTTGATGAGCAGTTCTTC
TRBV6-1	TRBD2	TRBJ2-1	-	CASSDRVAGEYNEQFF	TGTGCCAGCAGTGACCGGGTAGCGGGAGAATACAATGAGCAGTTCTTC
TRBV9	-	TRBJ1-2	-	CASSVQGSNYGYTF	TGTGCCAGCAGCGTGCAGGGCAGTAACTATGGCTACACCTTC
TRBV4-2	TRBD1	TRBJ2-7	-	CASSGIWTGGGGTEYF	TGTGCCAGCAGCGGAATTTGGACAGGGGGCGGGGGGACGGAGTACTTC
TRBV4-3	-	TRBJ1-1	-	CASSQDQGVNTEAFF	TGCGCCAGCAGCCAAGATCAGGGTGTGAACACTGAAGCTTTCTTT
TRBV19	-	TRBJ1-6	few	CASSPEIGTPFNSPLHF	TGTGCCAGTAGTCCAGAAATCGGGACTCCCTTTAATTCACCCCTCCACTTT
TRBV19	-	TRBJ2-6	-	CASSREGTNVLTF	TGTGCCAGTAGTCGTGAGGGAACCAACGTCCTGACTTTC
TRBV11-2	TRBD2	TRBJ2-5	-	CASSLGRGGIQETQYF	TGTGCCAGCAGCTTAGGGCGGGGGGGCATCCAAGAGACCCAGTACTTC